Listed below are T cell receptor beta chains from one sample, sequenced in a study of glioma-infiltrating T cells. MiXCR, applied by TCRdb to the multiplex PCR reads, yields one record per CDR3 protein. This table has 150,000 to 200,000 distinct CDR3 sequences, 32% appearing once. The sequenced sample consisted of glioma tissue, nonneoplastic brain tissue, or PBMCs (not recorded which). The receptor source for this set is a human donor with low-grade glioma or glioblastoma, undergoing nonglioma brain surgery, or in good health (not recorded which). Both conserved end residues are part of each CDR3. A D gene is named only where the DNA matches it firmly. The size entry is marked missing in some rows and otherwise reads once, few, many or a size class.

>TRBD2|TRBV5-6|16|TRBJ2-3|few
TGTGCCAGCACCCGGGCCGGGAGGATACGCACAGATACGCAGTATTTT
CASTRAGRIRTDTQYF
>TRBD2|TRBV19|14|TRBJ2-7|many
TGTGCCAGTAGTATCTCCGGGACTACGTACGAGCAGTACTTC
CASSISGTTYEQYF
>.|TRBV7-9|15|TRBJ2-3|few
TGTGCCAGCAGCTTACGGACTGGATACACAGATACGCAGTATTTT
CASSLRTGYTDTQYF
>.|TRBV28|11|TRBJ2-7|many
TGTGCCAGCAAAAGGTTGGGCGAGCAGTACTTC
CASKRLGEQYF
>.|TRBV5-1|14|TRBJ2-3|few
TGCGCCAGCAGCTTGGACAGAACCACAGATACGCAGTATTTT
CASSLDRTTDTQYF
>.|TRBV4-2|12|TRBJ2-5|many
TGTGCCAGCAGCCAAGTAAGAGAGACCCAGTACTTC
CASSQVRETQYF
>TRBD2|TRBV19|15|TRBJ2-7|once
TGTGCCAGTTCGGGACTAGCGGACACACCCTACGAGCAGTACTTC
CASSGLADTPYEQYF
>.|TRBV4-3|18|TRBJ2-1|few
TGCGCCAGCAGCCAAGAGAGAATGACAGGTTTAATTGGGAATGAGCAGTTCTTC
CASSQERMTGLIGNEQFF
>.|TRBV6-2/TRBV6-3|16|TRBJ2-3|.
TGTGCCAGCAGTTTGGCGGGCCTCCGGCGCACAGATACGCAGTATTTT
CASSLAGLRRTDTQYF
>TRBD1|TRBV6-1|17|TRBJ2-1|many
TGTGCCAGCAGTGAACTCGGAGCCGGGACAGGGTATGATGAGCAGTTCTTC
CASSELGAGTGYDEQFF
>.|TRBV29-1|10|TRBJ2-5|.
TGCAGCGTTTACCGGGGGACCCAGTACTTC
CSVYRGTQYF
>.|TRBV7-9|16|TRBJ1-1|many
TGTGCCAGCAGCCCAGCCAGGAGGGCCCTCGGGCCTGAAGCTTTCTTT
CASSPARRALGPEAFF
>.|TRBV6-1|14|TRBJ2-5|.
TGTGCCAGCAGTAACCCGTCAGCCGGAGAGACCCAGTACTTC
CASSNPSAGETQYF
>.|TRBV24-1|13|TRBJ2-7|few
TGTGCCACCCAGGGACGAGGCTCCTACGAGCAGTACTTC
CATQGRGSYEQYF
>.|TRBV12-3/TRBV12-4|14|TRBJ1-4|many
TGTGCCAGCAGACAGGAGGGCTATGAGGAAAAACTGTTTTTT
CASRQEGYEEKLFF
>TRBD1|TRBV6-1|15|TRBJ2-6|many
TGTGCCAGCAGGAAACAGGGGTTAGGGGCCAACGTCCTGACTTTC
CASRKQGLGANVLTF
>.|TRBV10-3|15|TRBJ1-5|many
TGTGCCATCAGTGATCCCCCCGGGGAAGGACAGCCCCAGCATTTT
CAISDPPGEGQPQHF
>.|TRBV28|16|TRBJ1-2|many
TGTGCCAGCAGCAAGTCACCCCTCGACAGCAACTATGGCTACACCTTC
CASSKSPLDSNYGYTF
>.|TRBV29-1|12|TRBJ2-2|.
TGCAGCGCTCAAGGGGGGCCCGGGGAGCTGTTTTTT
CSAQGGPGELFF
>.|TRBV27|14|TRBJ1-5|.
TGTGCCAGTAGTAAAGGGAACTGGCGGCAGCCCCAGCATTTT
CASSKGNWRQPQHF
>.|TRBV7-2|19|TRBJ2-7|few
TGTGCCAGCAGCACCGCCGATAATGTGGGGGCCATTGATTCTTACGAGCAGTACTTC
CASSTADNVGAIDSYEQYF
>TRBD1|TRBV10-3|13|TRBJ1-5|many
TGTGCCATCAGGGGGACAGTCAATCAGCCCCAGCATTTT
CAIRGTVNQPQHF
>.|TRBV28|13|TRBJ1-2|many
TGTGCCAGCAGTCTTGGAGCTCGTTATGGCTACACCTTC
CASSLGARYGYTF
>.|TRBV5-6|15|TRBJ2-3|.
TGTGCCAGCAGCTTTCCTACTAGTGGGCCAGATACGCAGTATTTT
CASSFPTSGPDTQYF
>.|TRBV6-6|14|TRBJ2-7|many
TGTGCCAGCAGTTACTCACTCGGAACCTACGAGCAGTACTTC
CASSYSLGTYEQYF
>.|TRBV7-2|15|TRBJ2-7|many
TGTGCCAGCAGCTTGCTCGTCGGGACAACAAGCGAGCAGTACTTC
CASSLLVGTTSEQYF
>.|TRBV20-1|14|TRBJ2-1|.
TGCAGTGCTCGTCGGGGCAGCTCCTCCAATGAGCAGTTCTTC
CSARRGSSSNEQFF
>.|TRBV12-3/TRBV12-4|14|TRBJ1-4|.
TGTGCCAGCAGTTTATGGGGTCCTGATGAAAAACTGTTTTTT
CASSLWGPDEKLFF
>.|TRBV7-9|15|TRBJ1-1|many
TGTGCCAGCAGCTTAGATGGGCAGGGTTACACTGAAGCTTTCTTT
CASSLDGQGYTEAFF